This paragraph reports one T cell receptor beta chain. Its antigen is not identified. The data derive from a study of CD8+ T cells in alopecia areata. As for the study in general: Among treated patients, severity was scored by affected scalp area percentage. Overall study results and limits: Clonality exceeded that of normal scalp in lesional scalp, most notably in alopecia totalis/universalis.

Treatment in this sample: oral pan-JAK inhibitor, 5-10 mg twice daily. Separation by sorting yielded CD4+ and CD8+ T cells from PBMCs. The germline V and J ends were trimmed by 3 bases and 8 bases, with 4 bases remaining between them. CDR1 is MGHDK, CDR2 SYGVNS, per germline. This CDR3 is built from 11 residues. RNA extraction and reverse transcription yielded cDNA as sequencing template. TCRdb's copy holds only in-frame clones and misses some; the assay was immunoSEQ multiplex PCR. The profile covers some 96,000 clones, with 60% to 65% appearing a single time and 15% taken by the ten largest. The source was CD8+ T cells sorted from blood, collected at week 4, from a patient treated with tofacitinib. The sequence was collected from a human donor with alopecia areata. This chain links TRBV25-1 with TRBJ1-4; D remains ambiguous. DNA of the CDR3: TGTGCCAGCAGTGATGGCGAAAAACTGTTTTTT. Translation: CASSDGEKLFF.